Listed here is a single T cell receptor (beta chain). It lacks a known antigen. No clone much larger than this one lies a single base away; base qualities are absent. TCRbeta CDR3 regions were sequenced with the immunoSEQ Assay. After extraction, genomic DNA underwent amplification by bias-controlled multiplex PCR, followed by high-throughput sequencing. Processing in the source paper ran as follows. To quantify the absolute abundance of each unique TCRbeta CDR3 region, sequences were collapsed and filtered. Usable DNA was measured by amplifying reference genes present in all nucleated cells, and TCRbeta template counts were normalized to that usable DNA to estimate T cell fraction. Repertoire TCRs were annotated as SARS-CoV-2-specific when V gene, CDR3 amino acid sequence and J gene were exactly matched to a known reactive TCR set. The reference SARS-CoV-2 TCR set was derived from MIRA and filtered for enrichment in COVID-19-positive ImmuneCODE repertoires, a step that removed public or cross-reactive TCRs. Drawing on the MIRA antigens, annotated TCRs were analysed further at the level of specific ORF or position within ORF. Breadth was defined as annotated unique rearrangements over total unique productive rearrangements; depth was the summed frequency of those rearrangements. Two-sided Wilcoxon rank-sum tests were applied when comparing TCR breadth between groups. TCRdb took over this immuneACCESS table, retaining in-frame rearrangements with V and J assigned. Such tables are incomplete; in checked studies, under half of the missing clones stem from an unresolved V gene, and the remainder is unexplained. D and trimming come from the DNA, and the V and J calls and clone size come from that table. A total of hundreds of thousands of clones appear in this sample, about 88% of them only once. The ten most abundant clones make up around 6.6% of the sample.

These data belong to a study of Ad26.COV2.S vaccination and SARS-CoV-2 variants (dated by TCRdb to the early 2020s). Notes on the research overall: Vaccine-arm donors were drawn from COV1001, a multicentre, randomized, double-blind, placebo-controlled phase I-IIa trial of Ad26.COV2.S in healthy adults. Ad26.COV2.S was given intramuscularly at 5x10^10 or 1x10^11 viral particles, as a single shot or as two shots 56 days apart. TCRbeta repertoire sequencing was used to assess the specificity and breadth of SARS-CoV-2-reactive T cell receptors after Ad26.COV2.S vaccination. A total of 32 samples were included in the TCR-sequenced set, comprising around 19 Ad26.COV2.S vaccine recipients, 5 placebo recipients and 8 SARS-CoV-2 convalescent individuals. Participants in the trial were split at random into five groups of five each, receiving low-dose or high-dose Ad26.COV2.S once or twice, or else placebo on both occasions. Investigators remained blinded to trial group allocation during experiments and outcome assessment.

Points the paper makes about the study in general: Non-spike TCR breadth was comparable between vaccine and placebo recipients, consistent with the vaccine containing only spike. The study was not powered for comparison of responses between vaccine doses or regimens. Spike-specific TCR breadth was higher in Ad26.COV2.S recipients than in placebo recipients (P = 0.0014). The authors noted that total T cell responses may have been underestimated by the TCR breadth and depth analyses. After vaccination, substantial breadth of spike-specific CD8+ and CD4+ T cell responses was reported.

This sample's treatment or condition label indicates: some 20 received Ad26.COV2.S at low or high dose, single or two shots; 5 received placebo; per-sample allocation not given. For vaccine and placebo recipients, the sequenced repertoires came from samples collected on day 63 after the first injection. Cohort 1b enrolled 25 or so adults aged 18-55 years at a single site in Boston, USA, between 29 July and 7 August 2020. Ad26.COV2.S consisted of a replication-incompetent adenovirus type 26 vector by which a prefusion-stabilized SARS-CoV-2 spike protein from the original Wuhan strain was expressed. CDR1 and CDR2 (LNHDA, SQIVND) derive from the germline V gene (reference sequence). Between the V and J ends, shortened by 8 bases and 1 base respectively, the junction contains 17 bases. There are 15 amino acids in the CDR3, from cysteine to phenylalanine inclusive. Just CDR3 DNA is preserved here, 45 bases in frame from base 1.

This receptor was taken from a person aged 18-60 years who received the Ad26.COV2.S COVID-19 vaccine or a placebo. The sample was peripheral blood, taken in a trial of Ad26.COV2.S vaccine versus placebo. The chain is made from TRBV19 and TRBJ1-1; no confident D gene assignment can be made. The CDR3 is CASRTSARTNTEAFF. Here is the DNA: TGTGCCAGTCGTACCTCTGCCCGAACGAACACTGAAGCTTTCTTT.